The rows below give T cell receptor beta chains drawn from one sample of a study of cytomegalovirus exposure and HLA in healthy donors. Sequencing was performed with immunoSEQ multiplex PCR; in TCRdb, only in-frame clones are kept and a portion is missing. The sample carries approximately 80,000 clones, 78% recorded once. The source material was PBMCs. These receptors all stem from a male donor in good health and CMV-seropositive. CDR3s include the opening cysteine and the closing phenylalanine or tryptophan. A D gene is named only where the DNA matches it firmly. For some rows the clone size is stated as once, few or many, or as a class when expanded; others skip it.

>TRBJ2-5|NA|TRBV29-1|TRBD1
CSADRGAGGAQYF
TGCAGCGCAGACAGGGGCGCCGGGGGTGCCCAGTACTTC
>TRBJ2-3|NA|TRBV27|TRBD1
CASSLKRTGGAYTQYF
TGTGCCAGCAGTCTAAAACGGACAGGGGGCGCGTATACGCAGTATTTT
>TRBJ1-3|many|TRBV7-9|NA
CASSLGQAGNTIYF
TGTGCCAGCAGCTTAGGTCAGGCTGGAAACACCATATATTTT
>TRBJ2-2|NA|TRBV6-4|NA
CASRGTTNTGELFF
TGTGCCAGCCGCGGAACCACGAACACCGGGGAGCTGTTTTTT
>TRBJ1-5|few|TRBV4-2|NA
CASSQDRGNQPQHF
TGTGCCAGCAGCCAAGATCGGGGGAATCAGCCCCAGCATTTT
>TRBJ2-3|NA|TRBV25-1|NA
CASSVLQGSSTDTQYF
TGTGCCAGCAGTGTTCTACAGGGCTCTAGCACAGATACGCAGTATTTT
>TRBJ2-3|NA|TRBV7-3|NA
CASSKRPFTDTQYF
TGTGCCAGCAGCAAGAGGCCATTTACAGATACGCAGTATTTT
>TRBJ2-7|NA|TRBV7-3|NA
CASSFGPSYEQYF
TGTGCCAGCAGCTTTGGCCCCTCCTACGAGCAGTACTTC
>TRBJ2-7|NA|TRBV29-1|NA
CSVDLGSASSYEQYF
TGCAGCGTTGATCTAGGGAGCGCAAGCTCCTACGAGCAGTACTTC
>TRBJ2-7|NA|TRBV14|NA
CASSQVRMGASEQYF
TGTGCCAGCAGCCAAGTTCGGATGGGGGCGAGTGAGCAGTACTTC
>TRBJ1-5|NA|TRBV29-1|NA
CSVEVGLGQPQHF
TGCAGCGTTGAAGTGGGACTCGGGCAGCCCCAGCATTTT
>TRBJ2-7|NA|TRBV7-9|TRBD2
CASSRLAGSYEQYF
TGTGCCAGCAGCCGACTAGCGGGAAGCTACGAGCAGTACTTC
>TRBJ2-7|NA|TRBV28|TRBD1
CASSGTGNFKPFSYEQYF
TGTGCCAGCAGTGGGACAGGGAACTTCAAGCCCTTTTCCTACGAGCAGTACTTC
>TRBJ1-1|NA|TRBV7-9|NA
CASSYLEAFF
TGTGCCAGCAGCTATCTTGAAGCTTTCTTT
>TRBJ2-7|NA|TRBV6-5|TRBD1
CASSYNRGLGEQYF
TGTGCCAGCAGTTATAACAGGGGGCTTGGCGAGCAGTACTTC
>TRBJ2-7|few|TRBV6-5|NA
CASSFDDSSSYEQYF
TGTGCCAGCAGTTTCGACGACAGCAGCTCCTACGAGCAGTACTTC
>TRBJ2-7|NA|TRBV7-9|TRBD2
CASTKKAGTTYEQYF
TGTGCCAGCACCAAAAAAGCGGGAACCACATACGAGCAGTACTTC
>TRBJ1-2|NA|TRBV7-2|TRBD1
CASRAGGAYYGYTF
TGTGCCAGCAGAGCAGGGGGCGCATACTATGGCTACACCTTC
>TRBJ1-2|NA|TRBV6-5|NA
CASSYLQGSKYGYTF
TGTGCCAGCAGTTACCTACAGGGATCGAAGTATGGCTACACCTTC
>TRBJ2-7|NA|TRBV28|TRBD1
CASSSGTGGYEQYF
TGTGCCAGCAGTTCCGGGACAGGGGGTTACGAGCAGTACTTC
>TRBJ1-4|NA|TRBV4-3|TRBD1
CASSQGQGARGEKLFF
TGCGCCAGCAGCCAAGGGCAGGGGGCTAGGGGTGAAAAACTGTTTTTT
>TRBJ2-3|NA|TRBV29-1|TRBD2
CSVEGTSGGNTDTQYF
TGCAGCGTTGAGGGCACTAGCGGGGGGAACACAGATACGCAGTATTTT
>TRBJ2-7|NA|TRBV10-3|NA
CATGPGGRSYEQYF
TGTGCCACCGGTCCCGGGGGTCGGTCCTACGAGCAGTACTTC